This TCR beta chain was captured by sequencing in a study of spatial heterogeneity in lung cancer. Study in general: As counted in raw reads, each unique TCR and UMI combination appeared more than ten times on average.

V dropped 8 bases and J dropped 5 bases, with 10 bases sitting between them. This CDR3 comprises 11 residues. The germline V gene has CDR1 MDHEN and CDR2 SYDVKM. Unique molecular identifiers tagged every individual TCR cDNA molecule. TCRdb fed the 5' RACE reads into MiXCR, producing one record per CDR3 protein. The sample has over 50,000 distinct CDR3 sequences; 8.4% are singletons. Indicated time point: sample taken at primary tumor resection. Unsorted whole RNA from tumor, nontumor lung or frozen PBMC underwent sequencing. Samples were donated by 72 untreated early-stage non-small cell lung cancer patients.

The chain links TRBV28 to TRBJ2-7; D remains unclear. This TCR derives from a female donor with early-stage non-small cell lung cancer. The sequencing here drew on PBMCs, taken at surgery. The CDR3: CASYTNNEQYF. For the CDR3, the DNA is TGTGCCAGCTATACGAACAACGAGCAGTACTTC. Full variable domain (remainder filled in from reference TRBV28 and TRBJ2-7): DVKVTQSSRYLVKRTGEKVFLECVQDMDHENMFWYRQDPGLGLRLIYFSYDVKMKEKGDIPEGYSVSREKKERFSLILESASTNQTSMYLCASYTNNEQYFGPGTRLTVT.